This TCR beta chain came from a study of T cell repertoires in cytomegalovirus infection. Study-wide points: CMV carriers having the relevant HLA were flagged by cumulative public TCR beta family frequency. CMV-specific HLA-C-restricted TCR beta clonotypes dominated the ex vivo response.

This clonotype was found a few times. Its antigen is not known. CDR1 and CDR2 (germline): MDHEN, SYDVKM. V gave up 5 bases and J gave up 3 bases, with 17 bases separating them. The CDR3 has 15 residues. One entry per CDR3 protein results from TCRdb running MiXCR on the reads. The sample consists of 150,000 or so distinct CDR3 sequences, 17% of them appearing once. The sample taken for sequencing was CD8+ T cells from PBMCs. The TCR sequence derives from a human donor in good health (CMV status not recorded). Some clones in this sample may be carry-over from other donors' samples. The chain recombines TRBV28 with TRBJ2-7; D might be TRBD1 or TRBD2, each matching 5 bases. The CDR3 loop reads CASSPAPGAHYEQYF. The CDR3 region has the DNA TGTGCCAGCAGTCCGGCTCCCGGGGCCCACTACGAGCAGTACTTC.